This T cell receptor (beta chain) was recorded in a study of shared clonotypes between healthy human individuals. Method: immunoSEQ multiplex PCR; TCRdb's copy keeps in-frame clones and lacks some. The data contain under 1,100,000 clones, more than 65% of them seen just once; the ten biggest clones take up over 1.3%. V lost 7 bases, J lost 2 bases, and 6 bases stayed unmatched. Looked up from germline, CDR1 is SGHRS and CDR2 is YFSETQ. The CDR3 sequence is 14 residues long. Sequencing used memory CD4+ T cells sorted from blood. Subset reported: CD45RA-negative fraction. This clonotype was sampled from a man aged 18 to 30 in good health. V and J are TRBV5-1 and TRBJ2-3, with TRBD1 matching over 8 bases. The CDR3, as DNA: TGCGCCAGCGGGAGACAGGGGAACACAGATACGCAGTATTTT. It is translated as CASGRQGNTDTQYF.